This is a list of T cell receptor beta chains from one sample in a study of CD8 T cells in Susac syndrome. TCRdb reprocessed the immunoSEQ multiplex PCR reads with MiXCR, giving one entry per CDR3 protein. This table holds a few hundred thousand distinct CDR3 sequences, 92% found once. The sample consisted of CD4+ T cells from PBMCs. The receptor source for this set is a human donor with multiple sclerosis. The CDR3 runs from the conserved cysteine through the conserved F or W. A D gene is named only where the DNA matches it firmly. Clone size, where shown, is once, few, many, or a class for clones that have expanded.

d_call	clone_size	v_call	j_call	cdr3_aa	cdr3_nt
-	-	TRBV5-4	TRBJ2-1	CASSLKAGNNEQFF	TGTGCCAGCAGCTTGAAGGCGGGAAACAATGAGCAGTTCTTC
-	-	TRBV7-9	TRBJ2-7	CASSLGDVDYEQYF	TGTGCCAGCAGCCTAGGGGACGTGGACTACGAGCAGTACTTC
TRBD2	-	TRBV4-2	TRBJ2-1	CASSIFAGGPSPQGNEQFF	TGTGCCAGCAGCATCTTTGCGGGAGGGCCATCTCCCCAAGGGAATGAGCAGTTCTTC
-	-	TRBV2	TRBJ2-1	CASSLGISHNEQFF	TGTGCCAGCAGTCTCGGGATTTCCCACAATGAGCAGTTCTTC
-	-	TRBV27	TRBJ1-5	CASSFLPSGTGNNQPQHF	TGTGCCAGCAGTTTTCTGCCGTCTGGGACCGGCAACAATCAGCCCCAGCATTTT
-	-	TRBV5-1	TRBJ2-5	CASSLVGAETQYF	TGCGCCAGCAGCTTGGTAGGGGCAGAGACCCAGTACTTC
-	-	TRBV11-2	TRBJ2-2	CASSSQTLDGTGELFF	TGTGCCAGCAGCTCCCAAACTTTGGACGGGACCGGGGAGCTGTTTTTT
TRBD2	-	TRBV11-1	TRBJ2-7	CASSSSGKGYEQYF	TGTGCCAGCAGCTCTAGCGGGAAGGGCTACGAGCAGTACTTC
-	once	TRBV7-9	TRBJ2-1	CASSLAGASNNEQFF	TGTGCCAGCAGCTTAGCAGGGGCCAGCAACAATGAGCAGTTCTTC
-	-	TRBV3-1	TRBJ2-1	CASSPPAIYNEQFF	TGTGCCAGCAGCCCACCGGCCATATACAATGAGCAGTTCTTC
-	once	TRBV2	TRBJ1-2	CASSEALGGGYTF	TGTGCCAGCAGTGAAGCGCTGGGGGGTGGCTACACCTTC
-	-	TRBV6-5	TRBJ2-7	CASSPNVFASYEQYF	TGTGCCAGCAGTCCAAATGTCTTTGCTTCCTACGAGCAGTACTTC
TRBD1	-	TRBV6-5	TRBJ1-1	CASTVDRGMNTEAFF	TGTGCCAGCACGGTCGACAGGGGGATGAACACTGAAGCTTTCTTT
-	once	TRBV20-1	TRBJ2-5	CSARFPGPMATQYF	TGCAGTGCTAGATTCCCGGGGCCCATGGCGACCCAGTACTTC
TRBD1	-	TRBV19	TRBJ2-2	CASSGQALNTGELFF	TGTGCCAGTAGTGGACAGGCCTTAAACACCGGGGAGCTGTTTTTT
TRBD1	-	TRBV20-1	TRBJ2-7	CSARPGTGVSYEQYF	TGCAGTGCTAGGCCCGGGACAGGGGTATCCTACGAGCAGTACTTC
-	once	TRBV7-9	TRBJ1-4	CASSFRGEKLFF	TGTGCCAGCAGCTTCAGGGGTGAAAAACTGTTTTTT
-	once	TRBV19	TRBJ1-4	CASSPSGANEKLFF	TGTGCCAGTAGTCCATCCGGGGCTAATGAAAAACTGTTTTTT
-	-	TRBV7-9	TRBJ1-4	CASSLRDTTNEKLFF	TGTGCCAGCAGCTTAAGGGACACAACTAATGAAAAACTGTTTTTT
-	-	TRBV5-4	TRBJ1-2	CASSTDKLRGYTF	TGTGCCAGCAGCACGGACAAGCTGCGGGGCTACACCTTC
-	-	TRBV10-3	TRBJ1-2	CAIRGEGTVRYTF	TGTGCCATCAGGGGGGAAGGGACCGTCCGCTACACCTTC
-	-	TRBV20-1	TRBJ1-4	CSASISGQRRELFF	TGCAGTGCTTCTATCTCGGGACAAAGGAGGGAACTGTTTTTT
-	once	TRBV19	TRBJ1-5	CASSIVSVTASGPGIRISNQPQHF	TGTGCCAGTAGTATAGTCTCGGTGACCGCTTCGGGACCGGGAATTAGAATTAGCAATCAGCCCCAGCATTTT
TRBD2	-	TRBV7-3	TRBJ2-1	CATRRGLAGVDEQFF	TGTGCCACCCGACGGGGACTAGCGGGAGTAGATGAGCAGTTCTTC
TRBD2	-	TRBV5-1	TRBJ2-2	CASRSVASGTGELFF	TGCGCCAGCAGGTCGGTGGCTAGCGGCACCGGGGAGCTGTTTTTT
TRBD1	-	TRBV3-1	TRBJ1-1	CASSPGTGQGDTEAFF	TGTGCCAGCAGCCCCGGTACCGGACAGGGCGACACTGAAGCTTTCTTT
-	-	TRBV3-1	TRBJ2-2	CASSQYTGELFF	TGTGCCAGCAGCCAATACACCGGGGAGCTGTTTTTT
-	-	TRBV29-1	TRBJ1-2	CSVSGTSNYGYTF	TGCAGCGTCTCCGGGACGTCAAACTATGGCTACACCTTC
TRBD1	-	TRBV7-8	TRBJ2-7	CASSYRQTGALEDEQYF	TGTGCCAGCAGCTACCGTCAGACAGGGGCCTTAGAGGACGAGCAGTACTTC
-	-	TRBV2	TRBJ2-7	CASSLVGVAYEQYF	TGTGCCTCCAGCCTAGTAGGGGTGGCCTACGAGCAGTACTTC
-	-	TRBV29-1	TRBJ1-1	CSVSPGPMNTEAFF	TGCAGCGTTTCTCCTGGGCCCATGAACACTGAAGCTTTCTTT
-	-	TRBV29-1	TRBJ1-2	CSVTTGPFYTF	TGCAGCGTTACAACAGGCCCTTTCTACACCTTC
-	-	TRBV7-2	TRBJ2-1	CASRTAAWGRDNEQFF	TGTGCCAGCAGGACCGCGGCGTGGGGTAGGGACAATGAGCAGTTCTTC
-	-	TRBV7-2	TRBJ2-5	CASSLPGSVLWETQYF	TGTGCCAGCAGCCTTCCGGGATCAGTGCTGTGGGAGACCCAGTACTTC
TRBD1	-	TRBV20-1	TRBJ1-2	CSANDRGSFGYTF	TGCAGTGCGAACGACAGGGGATCGTTTGGCTACACCTTC
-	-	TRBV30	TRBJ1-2	CAWSPKVRRGYGYTF	TGTGCCTGGAGCCCTAAGGTGCGCCGGGGTTATGGCTACACCTTC
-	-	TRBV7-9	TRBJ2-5	CASSSRGPETQYF	TGTGCCAGCAGCTCCCGGGGGCCCGAGACCCAGTACTTC
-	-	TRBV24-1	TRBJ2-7	CATSDGSDEQYF	TGTGCCACCAGTGATGGGTCGGACGAGCAGTACTTC
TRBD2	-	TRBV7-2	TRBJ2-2	CASSLVGVAGGYTGELFF	TGTGCCAGCAGCTTAGTTGGGGTAGCGGGAGGATACACCGGGGAGCTGTTTTTT
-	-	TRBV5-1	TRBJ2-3	CASSSTGESTDTQYF	TGCGCCAGCAGCTCTACGGGAGAGAGCACAGATACGCAGTATTTT
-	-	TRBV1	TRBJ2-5	CTSSPPPHPEVETQYF	TGCACCAGCAGCCCGCCACCCCACCCAGAGGTAGAGACCCAGTACTTC
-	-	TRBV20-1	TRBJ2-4	CSARADLGVKNIQYF	TGCAGTGCTAGGGCGGACCTCGGAGTCAAAAACATTCAGTACTTC
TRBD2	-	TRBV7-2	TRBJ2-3	CASSRFSGRGADTQYF	TGTGCCAGCAGCCGATTTAGCGGGAGAGGCGCAGATACGCAGTATTTT
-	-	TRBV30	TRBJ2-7	CAWSKPYEQYF	TGTGCCTGGAGTAAGCCCTACGAGCAGTACTTC